These 18 T cell receptor beta chains share one sample of origin, sequenced in a study of cytomegalovirus exposure and HLA in healthy donors. Repertoires were generated with immunoSEQ multiplex PCR, while TCRdb's copy carries only in-frame clones and drops some. Counted here are about 220,000 clones, approximately 87% occurring once; the ten biggest clones make up 2.6%. Sequencing was carried out using PBMCs. Every receptor here comes from a man in his late teens or twenties in good health and CMV-seronegative.

This clone was observed a single time. The chain uses TRBV9 and TRBJ2-1, with a tentative D call TRBD1 (6 bases). The CDR3 spans 13 residues. The germline V and J ends were trimmed by 3 bases and 7 bases, with 11 bases remaining between them. Germline CDR1 and CDR2: SGDLS and YYNGEE. CDR3: CASSAEQGNEQFF. DNA for the CDR3: TGTGCCAGCAGCGCAGAACAGGGAAATGAGCAGTTCTTC. The full variable domain, with the rest looked up from reference TRBV9 and TRBJ2-1, is DSGVTQTPKHLITATGQRVTLRCSPRSGDLSVYWYQQSLDQGLQFLIQYYNGEERAKGNILERFSAQQFPDLHSELNLSSLELGDSALYFCASSAEQGNEQFFGPGTRLTVL.

The rearrangement joins TRBV28 to TRBJ2-3; 8 positions agree with TRBD2. This CDR3 comprises 19 residues. The germline gives CDR1 MDHEN, CDR2 SYDVKM. The V segment lost 3 bases and the J segment 0 bases; nucleotides outside the gene matches: 14. The CDR3 reads CASSFPLTLAGTSTDTQYF. DNA for the CDR3: TGTGCCAGCAGTTTCCCCCTAACTCTAGCGGGTACTAGCACAGATACGCAGTATTTT.

The chain has TRBV2 and TRBJ1-1, with D hard to call. The CDR3 loop spans 14 amino acids. V lost 7 bases, J lost 1 base, and 13 bases lay in between. Germline V gene lookup returns CDR1 SNHLY and CDR2 FYNNEI. This CDR3 is CASIYSPANTEAFF. CDR3 nucleotides: TGTGCCAGCATTTATAGTCCCGCGAACACTGAAGCTTTCTTT.

The chain combines TRBV7-2 with TRBJ1-3; D is perhaps TRBD1 (5 bases). CDR1 and CDR2 from the germline V gene are SGHTA and FQGNSA. Trimming took off 3 bases at V and 4 bases at J, with 16 bases between the two ends. This CDR3 region has 16 residues. The DNA for the CDR3 is TGTGCCAGCAGCTTCAACGGACAAAGAACCGGAAACACCATATATTTT. Translating gives CASSFNGQRTGNTIYF.

This chain joins TRBV27 and TRBJ1-2; D remains unclear. V lost 6 bases, J lost 1 base, and 9 bases lay in between. Germline CDR1 MNHEY, CDR2 SMNVEV (reference sequence). The CDR3 consists of 13 residues. The DNA for the CDR3 is TGTGCCAGCAGCCCCTCCCTTAACTATGGCTACACCTTC. It codes for CASSPSLNYGYTF.

V usage is TRBV11-2 and J usage is TRBJ2-1, with D tentatively TRBD2 (6 bases). Trimming removed 0 bases at V and 0 bases at J, with 15 bases between. CDR1 and CDR2 (germline): SGHAT, FQNNGV. This CDR3 comprises 18 residues. CDR3 coding DNA: TGTGCCAGCAGCTTAGAGGGAGCGGGCGCGAGCTCCTACAATGAGCAGTTCTTC. The encoded protein is CASSLEGAGASSYNEQFF.

The chain carries TRBV14 and TRBJ1-2; D ambiguous. Looked up from germline, CDR1 is SGHDN and CDR2 is FVKESK. The CDR3 spans 13 residues. With 1 base removed from V and 2 bases from J, the gap between germline ends came to 5 bases. Here the CDR3 DNA reads TGTGCCAGCAGCCAAGGTATAAACTATGGCTACACCTTC. Translation gives CASSQGINYGYTF.

Only a few counts were recorded for this clone. The rearrangement uses TRBV7-3 and TRBJ2-7; 10 nucleotides align to TRBD1. CDR1 and CDR2 from the germline V gene are SGHTA and FQGTGA. Trimming took 3 bases from V and 6 from J; bases not matched to a gene: 2. This CDR3 spans 13 amino acids. The chain's CDR3 is CASSFGTGVEQYF. The DNA of the CDR3 is TGTGCCAGCAGCTTTGGGACAGGGGTCGAGCAGTACTTC.

This clone was observed a handful of times. The chain recombines TRBV7-6 with TRBJ2-7, with TRBD1 matching 8 bases. V lost 6 bases to trimming and J lost 8 bases; unmatched junction nucleotides: 9. Germline V CDR1 and CDR2: SGHVS, FNYEAQ. There are 13 residues in the CDR3. CDR3 nucleotide sequence: TGTGCCAGCAGTCCTTTGGCAGGGGGCCAGCAGTACTTC. Translation gives CASSPLAGGQQYF.

The CDR3 DNA reads TGCGCCAGCAGCTACCAGGGGAACACTGAAGCTTTCTTT. It is translated as CASSYQGNTEAFF. The V call is TRBV5-1, the J call TRBJ1-1; D is possibly TRBD1 (5 bases). There are 13 residues in the CDR3. V lost 3 bases and J 1 base, leaving 7 bases between the germline ends. In germline, CDR1 is SGHRS, CDR2 YFSETQ.

J is TRBJ2-1 and V is TRBV6-5, with TRBD2 identical over 9 bases. The CDR3 consists of 15 residues. Trimming removed 2 bases from V and 6 bases from J; junction bases left unmatched: 5. Germline-derived CDR1 and CDR2 are MNHEY and SVGAGI. Written as DNA, the CDR3 is TGTGCCAGCAGTTACGGTGGCGGGAGGGCCAATGAGCAGTTCTTC. It codes for CASSYGGGRANEQFF.

The rearrangement uses TRBV5-1 and TRBJ2-7, with TRBD1 matching over 8 bases. CDR3 length equals 14 residues. The V segment lost 7 bases and the J segment 5 bases; nucleotides outside the gene matches: 11. The germline V gene encodes CDR1 SGHRS and CDR2 YFSETQ. The DNA for the CDR3 is TGCGCCAGCGGACATGGGACAGGCTTTGACGAGCAGTACTTC. It encodes CASGHGTGFDEQYF.

The V gene is TRBV5-1, the J gene TRBJ2-5, with 10 bases lining up with TRBD2. The CDR3 spans 15 residues. The V gene's germline CDR1 is SGHRS and CDR2 YFSETQ. V trimming: 0 bases; J trimming: 4 bases; junction bases outside the gene matches: 3. The CDR3 protein is CASSLEPSGGETQYF. CDR3 in DNA: TGCGCCAGCAGCTTGGAGCCTAGCGGGGGAGAGACCCAGTACTTC.

This chain joins TRBV11-2 and TRBJ2-5; 13 positions agree with TRBD2. CDR3 length: 16 amino acids. CDR1 SGHAT and CDR2 FQNNGV come from the germline V gene. V lost 4 bases and J lost 4; bases outside the gene matches: 6. The CDR3 here is CASSSGLAGDLETQYF. CDR3 bases: TGTGCCAGCAGCTCCGGACTAGCGGGAGATCTAGAGACCCAGTACTTC.

The V gene is TRBV2, the J gene TRBJ2-1; D call uncertain. Trimming shortened V by 8 bases and J by 10 bases, and 18 bases separated the two germline ends. The CDR3 loop spans 13 amino acids. Germline CDR1 SNHLY, CDR2 FYNNEI. CDR3 protein: CASGPRWVDEQFF. CDR3 nucleotide sequence: TGTGCCAGCGGGCCTCGGTGGGTTGACGAGCAGTTCTTC. Drawing the rest from reference TRBV2 and TRBJ2-1, the complete variable domain is EPEVTQTPSHQVTQMGQEVILRCVPISNHLYFYWYRQILGQKVEFLVSFYNNEISEKSEIFDDQFSVERPDGSNFTLKIRSTKLEDSAMYFCASGPRWVDEQFFGPGTRLTVL.

The chain employs TRBV5-1 and TRBJ2-1, with TRBD2 matching 7 bases. The CDR3 totals 14 residues. The germline V gene encodes CDR1 SGHRS and CDR2 YFSETQ. V dropped 6 bases and J dropped 3; count of bases not matched to a gene: 6. CDR3 region: CASMDERGYNEQFF. CDR3 coding DNA: TGCGCCAGCATGGATGAGCGGGGCTACAATGAGCAGTTCTTC.

The chain joins TRBV2 to TRBJ2-7; TRBD1 matches 10 bases. Trimming removed 8 bases from V and 4 bases from J; junction bases left unmatched: 14. The CDR3 spans 16 residues. Germline CDR1 reads SNHLY; CDR2 reads FYNNEI. The CDR3 DNA sequence: TGTGCCAGCTTAGCTGTTCCGGGGACAGGGGTATACGAGCAGTACTTC. Amino acids: CASLAVPGTGVYEQYF.

The V and J genes are TRBV5-1 and TRBJ1-4, with 10 bases that match TRBD1. The junction had 11 bases not matched to a gene; V was cut back by 3 bases and J by 6 bases. Germline V gene sequence: CDR1 SGHRS, CDR2 YFSETQ. This CDR3 has 17 amino acids. The CDR3 region has the DNA TGCGCCAGCAGCTCGGGGACAGGGGCGCCTCACTATGAAAAACTGTTTTTT. It specifies CASSSGTGAPHYEKLFF.